A selection of T cell receptor beta chains follows, all from one sample in a study of T cell responses to AZD1222 COVID-19 vaccine. TCRdb keeps only in-frame clones here, not all; method: immunoSEQ multiplex PCR. The data contain about 100,000 clones, around 90% of them singletons. Sequences were derived from peripheral blood, sampled on day 0 of AZD1222 vaccination. These receptors all stem from an adult in good health. Both conserved end residues are part of each CDR3. Each record gives: V gene, clone size, D gene, J gene, CDR3 protein, CDR3 DNA. The D gene is left open where the match is weak. Where a row states a size, it is once, few, many or the class of an expanded clone; other rows omit it.

V: TRBV18; size: once; D: NA; J: TRBJ1-4; CDR3: CASSPQGSTNEKLFF; DNA: TGTGCCAGCTCACCTCAGGGGTCAACTAATGAAAAACTGTTTTTT
V: TRBV13; size: NA; D: NA; J: TRBJ2-7; CDR3: CASSLSLTVQGSGEQYF; DNA: TGTGCCAGCAGCTTATCGTTGACAGTACAAGGGTCGGGCGAGCAGTACTTC
V: TRBV30; size: NA; D: NA; J: TRBJ1-2; CDR3: CAWSVGQGYGYTF; DNA: TGTGCCTGGAGTGTAGGGCAGGGCTATGGCTACACCTTC
V: TRBV4-1; size: once; D: TRBD2; J: TRBJ2-1; CDR3: CASSQVGLAYNEQFF; DNA: TGCGCCAGCAGCCAAGTTGGACTAGCTTACAATGAGCAGTTCTTC
V: TRBV28; size: NA; D: TRBD1; J: TRBJ1-6; CDR3: CASTTNRGTNSPLHF; DNA: TGTGCCAGCACCACAAACAGGGGTACCAATTCACCCCTCCACTTT
V: TRBV6-5; size: NA; D: TRBD1; J: TRBJ1-1; CDR3: CASSFRTGGTEAFF; DNA: TGTGCCAGCAGTTTCCGAACAGGGGGAACTGAAGCTTTCTTT
V: TRBV9; size: once; D: NA; J: TRBJ1-3; CDR3: CASSPGSQPNTIYF; DNA: TGTGCCAGCAGCCCCGGGAGCCAACCAAACACCATATATTTT
V: TRBV29-1; size: NA; D: TRBD2; J: TRBJ2-7; CDR3: CSVGGLASSYEQYF; DNA: TGCAGCGTGGGAGGACTAGCGAGCTCCTACGAGCAGTACTTC
V: TRBV2; size: NA; D: NA; J: TRBJ2-1; CDR3: CASHFRTALSNEQFF; DNA: TGTGCCAGCCATTTCCGAACAGCCTTAAGCAATGAGCAGTTCTTC
V: TRBV7-9; size: NA; D: TRBD1; J: TRBJ1-1; CDR3: CASSLGDRGVVNTEAFF; DNA: TGTGCCAGCAGCTTAGGGGACAGGGGTGTCGTGAACACTGAAGCTTTCTTT
V: TRBV5-1; size: once; D: TRBD1; J: TRBJ1-6; CDR3: CASSWVLGGQGINSPLHF; DNA: TGCGCCAGCAGCTGGGTCTTGGGAGGACAGGGGATTAATTCACCCCTCCACTTT
V: TRBV7-3; size: once; D: NA; J: TRBJ2-1; CDR3: CASSAGGTDHEQFF; DNA: TGTGCCAGCAGCGCCGGAGGGACAGACCATGAGCAGTTCTTC
V: TRBV27; size: NA; D: NA; J: TRBJ1-2; CDR3: CASSLGGGHGYTF; DNA: TGTGCCAGCAGTTTAGGGGGAGGCCATGGCTACACCTTC
V: TRBV11-2; size: NA; D: NA; J: TRBJ2-2; CDR3: CASSLVSYTGELFF; DNA: TGTGCCAGCAGCTTAGTCTCGTACACCGGGGAGCTGTTTTTT
V: TRBV6-2/TRBV6-3; size: NA; D: NA; J: TRBJ1-5; CDR3: CASSLEGTDQPQHF; DNA: TGTGCCAGCAGTTTAGAGGGGACGGATCAGCCCCAGCATTTT
V: TRBV7-7; size: NA; D: NA; J: TRBJ2-2; CDR3: CASSLIEAGELFF; DNA: TGTGCCAGCAGCTTAATCGAGGCCGGGGAGCTGTTTTTT
V: TRBV5-1; size: once; D: NA; J: TRBJ2-6; CDR3: CASRHGQGSGANVLTF; DNA: TGCGCCAGCAGACACGGGCAGGGGTCAGGGGCCAACGTCCTGACTTTC
V: TRBV10-3; size: NA; D: TRBD2; J: TRBJ2-2; CDR3: CAISTGLGSSTGELFF; DNA: TGTGCCATCAGTACCGGACTAGGGTCCTCCACCGGGGAGCTGTTTTTT
V: TRBV2; size: NA; D: NA; J: TRBJ2-6; CDR3: CASSRDTLSGANVLTF; DNA: TGTGCCAGCAGCCGGGACACCTTATCTGGGGCCAACGTCCTGACTTTC
V: TRBV5-1; size: NA; D: TRBD1; J: TRBJ1-1; CDR3: CASSLTGVTEAFF; DNA: TGCGCCAGCAGCTTGACAGGGGTGACTGAAGCTTTCTTT
V: TRBV2; size: NA; D: TRBD1; J: TRBJ2-3; CDR3: CASNLGQGTDTQYF; DNA: TGTGCCAGCAATCTGGGACAGGGCACAGATACGCAGTATTTT
V: TRBV6-4; size: NA; D: NA; J: TRBJ1-6; CDR3: CASSDHHNSPLHF; DNA: TGTGCCAGCAGTGACCACCATAATTCACCCCTCCACTTT
V: TRBV28; size: NA; D: NA; J: TRBJ2-2; CDR3: CASSGGTETGELFF; DNA: TGTGCCAGCTCTGGGGGGACAGAGACCGGGGAGCTGTTTTTT
V: TRBV6-1; size: NA; D: NA; J: TRBJ1-1; CDR3: CASSEVYTEAFF; DNA: TGTGCCAGCAGTGAAGTGTACACTGAAGCTTTCTTT
V: TRBV9; size: NA; D: TRBD1; J: TRBJ2-5; CDR3: CATKDRVKETQYF; DNA: TGTGCCACAAAGGACAGGGTGAAAGAGACCCAGTACTTC
V: TRBV27; size: once; D: NA; J: TRBJ1-5; CDR3: CASRGRANQPQHF; DNA: TGTGCCAGCAGGGGTAGAGCGAATCAGCCCCAGCATTTT
V: TRBV6-1; size: NA; D: NA; J: TRBJ2-7; CDR3: CASSEVIEQYF; DNA: TGTGCCAGCAGTGAAGTTATCGAGCAGTACTTC
V: TRBV7-9; size: NA; D: NA; J: TRBJ1-1; CDR3: CASSTTGNTEAFF; DNA: TGTGCCAGCAGCACCACAGGGAACACTGAAGCTTTCTTT
V: TRBV7-6; size: NA; D: TRBD1; J: TRBJ1-2; CDR3: CASSPATGGRGYTF; DNA: TGTGCCAGCAGCCCCGCCACAGGGGGCCGGGGCTACACCTTC
V: TRBV4-2; size: NA; D: NA; J: TRBJ1-1; CDR3: CASSPRQSPNTEAFF; DNA: TGTGCCAGCAGTCCGAGACAGAGCCCGAACACTGAAGCTTTCTTT
V: TRBV7-8; size: NA; D: NA; J: TRBJ2-3; CDR3: CASRPNSADTQYF; DNA: TGTGCCAGCAGACCGAACTCAGCAGATACGCAGTATTTT
V: TRBV28; size: NA; D: NA; J: TRBJ1-1; CDR3: CASSREAGAFF; DNA: TGTGCCAGCAGTCGCGAGGCAGGAGCTTTCTTT
V: TRBV7-9; size: NA; D: NA; J: TRBJ1-6; CDR3: CASSVTGLDSPLHF; DNA: TGTGCCAGCAGCGTTACAGGACTCGATTCACCCCTCCACTTT
V: TRBV7-6; size: NA; D: TRBD1; J: TRBJ2-5; CDR3: CASSFRGPKETQYF; DNA: TGTGCCAGCAGCTTCAGGGGGCCGAAAGAGACCCAGTACTTC
V: TRBV28; size: NA; D: NA; J: TRBJ1-5; CDR3: CASSLDQKPQHF; DNA: TGTGCCAGCAGTTTAGATCAGAAGCCCCAGCATTTT
V: TRBV6-8; size: NA; D: NA; J: TRBJ2-7; CDR3: CASSLGFVKQKDRNSYEQYF; DNA: TGTGCCAGCAGTTTAGGGTTTGTTAAGCAAAAGGACAGAAACTCCTACGAGCAGTACTTC
V: TRBV6-1; size: NA; D: TRBD1; J: TRBJ2-4; CDR3: CASSEHRGWINIQYF; DNA: TGTGCCAGCAGTGAGCACAGGGGTTGGATAAACATTCAGTACTTC
V: TRBV2; size: NA; D: NA; J: TRBJ1-1; CDR3: CASLSPEAFF; DNA: TGTGCCAGCCTGTCGCCCGAAGCTTTCTTT
V: TRBV27; size: NA; D: TRBD2; J: TRBJ2-1; CDR3: CASSSLGLAANNEQFF; DNA: TGTGCCAGCAGCTCCCTGGGACTAGCAGCCAACAATGAGCAGTTCTTC
V: TRBV6-2/TRBV6-3; size: NA; D: NA; J: TRBJ2-1; CDR3: CASSFHNEQFF; DNA: TGTGCCAGCAGTTTTCACAATGAGCAGTTCTTC
V: TRBV5-1; size: NA; D: NA; J: TRBJ2-7; CDR3: CASSLAGRPYEQYF; DNA: TGCGCCAGCAGCTTGGCAGGGAGGCCCTACGAGCAGTACTTC
V: TRBV4-1; size: NA; D: NA; J: TRBJ2-5; CDR3: CASSDGGEAETQYF; DNA: TGCGCCAGCAGTGATGGGGGAGAGGCCGAGACCCAGTACTTC
V: TRBV12-5; size: NA; D: TRBD1; J: TRBJ2-3; CDR3: CASGLGTGPTDTQYF; DNA: TGTGCTAGTGGTTTGGGGACAGGACCCACAGATACGCAGTATTTT
V: TRBV5-1; size: NA; D: TRBD2; J: TRBJ2-2; CDR3: CASSSTGLAGGGTGELFF; DNA: TGCGCCAGCAGCTCCACAGGACTAGCGGGAGGGGGCACCGGGGAGCTGTTTTTT
V: TRBV28; size: once; D: TRBD1; J: TRBJ2-5; CDR3: CASSSGTGGSLVGTQYF; DNA: TGTGCCAGCAGTTCCGGGACAGGGGGTTCCCTCGTCGGGACCCAGTACTTC
V: TRBV28; size: once; D: NA; J: TRBJ1-2; CDR3: CAIRWNNYGYTF; DNA: TGTGCCATCCGGTGGAATAACTATGGCTACACCTTC
V: TRBV10-2; size: NA; D: NA; J: TRBJ1-2; CDR3: CASSVAGYGYTF; DNA: TGCGCCAGCAGTGTGGCGGGTTATGGCTACACCTTC
V: TRBV28; size: NA; D: TRBD1; J: TRBJ1-2; CDR3: CASSTGQGKANGYTF; DNA: TGTGCCAGCAGTACGGGACAGGGTAAGGCCAATGGCTACACCTTC
V: TRBV9; size: NA; D: TRBD1; J: TRBJ1-5; CDR3: CASGDSYSNQPQHF; DNA: TGTGCCAGCGGGGACAGTTATAGCAATCAGCCCCAGCATTTT
V: TRBV5-1; size: NA; D: TRBD2; J: TRBJ2-3; CDR3: CASSLGTSGSTDTQYF; DNA: TGCGCCAGCAGCCTAGGGACTAGCGGGAGCACAGATACGCAGTATTTT
V: TRBV24-1; size: NA; D: TRBD2; J: TRBJ2-1; CDR3: CATSDNSGTSAYNEQFF; DNA: TGTGCCACCAGTGATAACTCCGGGACTAGCGCTTACAATGAGCAGTTCTTC
V: TRBV5-4; size: once; D: NA; J: TRBJ1-1; CDR3: CASSLLNTEAFF; DNA: TGTGCCAGCAGCTTACTGAACACTGAAGCTTTCTTT
V: TRBV7-8; size: once; D: NA; J: TRBJ1-6; CDR3: CASIPGQGNSPLHF; DNA: TGTGCCAGCATCCCCGGGCAGGGGAATTCACCCCTCCACTTT
V: TRBV6-1; size: NA; D: NA; J: TRBJ1-5; CDR3: CASSEWTAIQPQHF; DNA: TGTGCCAGCAGTGAATGGACAGCGATTCAGCCCCAGCATTTT
V: TRBV11-1; size: NA; D: NA; J: TRBJ2-7; CDR3: CASSLWGFEQYF; DNA: TGTGCCAGCAGCTTATGGGGATTCGAGCAGTACTTC